This TCR beta chain was profiled in a study of beta chain features in type 1 diabetes (dated by TCRdb to the late 2010s). About the study as a whole: Mean age, gender distribution, total cell number and subset yield were not different between patients and healthy donors. A total of around 110,000,000 sorted cells were examined across all samples, and RNA yield correlated strongly with the number of cells per subset. The study compared the TCRB repertoires of sorted circulating CD4+ T cell subsets in recently diagnosed type 1 diabetes patients with those in matched healthy donors. Whereas all 28 donors provided naive and central memory subsets, regulatory and stem cell-like memory subsets were isolated from just 8 patients and roughly 8 healthy donors.

Details on this clone: Its antigen remains unidentified. No base qualities exist here, and no much larger clone lies one base off it.

From each donor, a single peripheral blood sample of approximately 0.11 L on average was drawn into heparinised tubes. Naive, central memory, regulatory and stem cell-like memory CD4+ T cells were sorted on a BD FACSAria II using a panel including CD45RO, CCR7, CD25, CD127, CD95 and CD27. Purity was above 95% for every sorted population. Right away, PBMCs were isolated by Lymphoprep density gradient centrifugation and were stained directly, with no culture step. Samples were stained and sorted in pairs, with one healthy donor and one patient per experiment, so that batch effects were minimized. The study at large found these results: Because cDNA rather than genomic DNA was sequenced, highly expressing activated cells could have been over-represented, although no difference in activation and CD3 levels was found between groups. HLA sub-analyses involved small numbers of individuals, so any influence of HLA type on TCRB rearrangement remained unresolved. PCR might favor shorter templates, but patient and control samples were amplified and corrected together, so any skew would affect both groups equally. The naive, central memory and regulatory TCRB repertoires appeared to resemble one another more closely among patients than among healthy donors. Patients with type 1 diabetes made fewer insertions and deleted more nucleotides at VDJ recombination sites, implying thymic rearrangement abnormalities. Type 1 diabetes patients showed a moderate but significant shortening of TCRB CDR3 length in all four CD4+ subsets.

From V the trimming removes 4 bases and from J it removes 7 bases, while the gene matches leave 11 bases of the junction unaccounted for. CDR1 SNHLY and CDR2 FYNNEI were looked up in the germline V gene. The CDR3 contains 15 residues, cysteine and phenylalanine counted. The DNA shown is the 45-base CDR3, in frame from base 1. The High Capacity cDNA Reverse Transcription Kit was used to reverse transcribe all of the isolated RNA, meaning that expressed TCRB transcripts were what got sequenced. Deep immunoSEQ sequencing was applied to naive, central memory and regulatory T cell samples, giving an average of roughly 3.5 million total reads per sample. After sorted cells were lysed in RLT buffer, RNA was extracted with DNase-treated RNeasy Micro or Mini kits, with the choice depending on cell number. To prevent cross-contamination, every cell subset was processed on its own, while patient and healthy donor samples were processed together. Using the immunoSEQ multiplex PCR, TCRB sequences were amplified from cDNA into 87-bp fragments spanning the CDR3 region. Sequencing of the amplicons was performed on the Illumina HiSeq platform. Processing in the source paper ran as follows. PCR bias was corrected computationally using synthetic template baselines, and reads within Hamming distance 2 were collapsed, with unmergeable singletons discarded. Reads were aligned against IMGT to assign V, D and J genes, CDR3 length and insertions or deletions at six rearrangement sites. Clonotype counts were normalized to sorted cell number within each subset before computing true diversity and Gini coefficients with the tcR R package. The overlap coefficient, calculated on TCRB nucleotide sequences, was used to quantify repertoire sharing. Out-of-frame TCRB sequences from naive cells were analyzed to stand in for the pre-selection repertoire. TCRdb holds this immuneACCESS table with in-frame rearrangements only. Some clones are missing; in checked studies, unresolved V genes explain under half, and the rest has no known cause. V, J and clone size were drawn from that table, and D and trimming were deduced from the DNA. The sample data list around 250,000 clones, and roughly 13% of these were observed just once. Of the sample, about 0.018% falls within the top ten clones.

The TCR originated in a man aged 25 to 40 with type 1 diabetes. The rearrangement combines TRBV2 with TRBJ1-2; TRBD1 lines up with 8 middle nucleotides. The sample comprised naive CD4+ T cells from blood. In light of the paper, this sample's cell subset or site label describes: true naive CD4+ T cells. For the CDR3, the sequence is CASSALLQGGVGYTF. The nucleotide sequence reads TGTGCCAGCAGTGCTTTGTTACAGGGGGGAGTTGGCTACACCTTC. The CDR3 plus the reference TRBV2 and TRBJ1-2 genes for the other parts give the full variable domain: EPEVTQTPSHQVTQMGQEVILRCVPISNHLYFYWYRQILGQKVEFLVSFYNNEISEKSEIFDDQFSVERPDGSNFTLKIRSTKLEDSAMYFCASSALLQGGVGYTFGSGTRLTVV.